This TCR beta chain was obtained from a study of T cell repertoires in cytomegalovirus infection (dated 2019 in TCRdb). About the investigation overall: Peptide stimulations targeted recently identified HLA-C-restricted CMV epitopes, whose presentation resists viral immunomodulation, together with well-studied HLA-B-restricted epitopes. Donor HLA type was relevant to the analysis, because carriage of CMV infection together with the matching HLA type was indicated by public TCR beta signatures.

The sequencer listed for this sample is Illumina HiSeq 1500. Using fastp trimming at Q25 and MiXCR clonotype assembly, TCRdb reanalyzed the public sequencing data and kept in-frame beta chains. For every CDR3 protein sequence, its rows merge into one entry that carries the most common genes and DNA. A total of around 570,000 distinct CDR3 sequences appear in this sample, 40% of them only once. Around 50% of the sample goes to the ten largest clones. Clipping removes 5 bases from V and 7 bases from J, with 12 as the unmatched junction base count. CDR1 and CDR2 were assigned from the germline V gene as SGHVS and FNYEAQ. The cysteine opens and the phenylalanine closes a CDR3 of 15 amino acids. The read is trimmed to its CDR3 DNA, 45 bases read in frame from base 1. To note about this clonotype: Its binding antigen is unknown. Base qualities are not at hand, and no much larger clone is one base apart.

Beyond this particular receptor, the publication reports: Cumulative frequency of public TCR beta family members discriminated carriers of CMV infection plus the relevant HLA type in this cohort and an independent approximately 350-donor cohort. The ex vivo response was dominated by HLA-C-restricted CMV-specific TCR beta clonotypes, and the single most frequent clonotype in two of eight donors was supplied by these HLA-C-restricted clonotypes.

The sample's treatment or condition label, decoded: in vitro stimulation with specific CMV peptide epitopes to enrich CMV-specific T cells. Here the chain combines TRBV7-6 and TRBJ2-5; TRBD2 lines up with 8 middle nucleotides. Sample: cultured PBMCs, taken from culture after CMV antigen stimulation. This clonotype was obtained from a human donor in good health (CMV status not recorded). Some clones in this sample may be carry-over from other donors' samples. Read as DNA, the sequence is TGTGCCAGCAGCCAAGCGGGACTAGAGGAGGGGACCCAGTACTTC. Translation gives CASSQAGLEEGTQYF.